The 29 T cell receptor beta chains in this list originate from one sample, sequenced in a study of CD8 T cells in ankylosing spondylitis. Using its own MiXCR run on the 5' RACE reads, TCRdb lists one record per CDR3 protein. The sample records approximately 45,000 distinct CDR3 sequences, around 10% being singletons. The material sequenced was blood, either unsorted or a sorted T cell fraction (not recorded which). The origin of the receptors is a male donor with ankylosing spondylitis or in good health (not recorded which).

Points on this clonotype: This clone may be a read error of a much larger clone one base away. The J gene is TRBJ2-7, the V gene TRBV5-1, with a tentative D call TRBD1 (6 bases). This CDR3 has 13 amino acids. The germline V gene encodes CDR1 SGHRS and CDR2 YFSETQ. The CDR3, as DNA: TGCACCAGCAGCCTACAGGGTCTCTACGAGCAGTACTTC. Residues: CTSSLQGLYEQYF.

In nucleotides, the CDR3 is TGCAGTGCTGGGGGACAGGCGGATCAAGAGACCCAGTACTTC. Protein product: CSAGGQADQETQYF. V and J are TRBV20-1 and TRBJ2-5; 8 bases are shared with TRBD1. This CDR3 has 14 residues. Losses at the gene ends were 5 bases for V and 2 bases for J; bases not matched to a gene: 7. Looked up from germline, CDR1 is DFQATT and CDR2 is SNEGSKA (reference sequence).

This clonotype was picked up many times. V usage is TRBV7-9 and J usage is TRBJ2-4, with D possibly being TRBD1 (5 bases). The V and J ends lost 1 base and 4 bases respectively, with 17 bases between them. This CDR3 region has 17 residues. Looked up from germline, CDR1 is SEHNR and CDR2 is FQNEAQ (reference sequence). CDR3 residues: CASSLVEATVTKNIQYF. The DNA for the CDR3 is TGTGCCAGCAGCTTAGTAGAGGCGACAGTCACAAAAAACATTCAGTACTTC.

The chain recombines TRBV7-2 with TRBJ1-1, with no clear D. Germline V gives CDR1 SGHTA, CDR2 FQGNSA. The CDR3 loop spans 15 amino acids. The V end lost 2 bases, the J end lost 5 bases, and 15 bases lay between the germline ends. This CDR3 is CASSLILPLTTEAFF. In DNA, the CDR3 is TGTGCCAGCAGCTTAATTCTCCCCTTGACTACTGAAGCTTTCTTT.

Many counts were recorded for this clonotype. V is TRBV29-1 and J is TRBJ2-5; TRBD1 matches 8 bases. CDR3 length equals 12 residues. Trimming at V came to 7 bases and at J to 1 base, leaving 2 bases not matched to a gene. CDR1 is SQVTM, CDR2 ANQGSEA, per germline. The CDR3 DNA sequence: TGCAGCGCAGGACAGGGCCAAGAGACCCAGTACTTC. Its protein product is CSAGQGQETQYF.

This clonotype occurred many times. This chain uses TRBV3-1 with TRBJ2-7; D is undetermined. The germline V gene has CDR1 LGHDT and CDR2 YNNKEL (reference sequence). The V and J ends lost 1 base and 3 bases respectively, with 7 bases between them. This CDR3 comprises 13 residues. CDR3: CASSQGFNYEQYF. The CDR3 DNA follows: TGTGCCAGCAGCCAAGGTTTCAACTACGAGCAGTACTTC.

This sequence joins TRBV29-1 and TRBJ1-1; 7 bases fit TRBD1. CDR1 is SQVTM and CDR2 is ANQGSEA in the germline V gene. With V trimmed by 5 bases and J by 1 base, 4 bases remained unmatched. The CDR3 loop spans 13 amino acids. The CDR3 DNA is TGCAGCGTTAGGACAGGTGGGAACACTGAAGCTTTCTTT. Translation gives CSVRTGGNTEAFF.

This clonotype was seen repeatedly, ten times or more. The chain uses TRBV20-1 and TRBJ2-5; tentative D call: TRBD1 (5 bases). This CDR3 contains 15 residues. Germline V lookup: CDR1 DFQATT, CDR2 SNEGSKA (reference sequence). V gave up 6 bases and J gave up 0 bases, with 17 bases separating them. In DNA, the CDR3 is TGCAGTGCGACGAGACAGTTATTGTACCAAGAGACCCAGTACTTC. Amino acids: CSATRQLLYQETQYF.

This clonotype was counted at least ten times. The chain links TRBV27 to TRBJ2-1, with 9 bases matching TRBD1. The CDR3 has 15 residues. Trimming cost V 4 bases and J 3 bases; bases outside gene matches: 4. Per germline, CDR1 MNHEY and CDR2 SMNVEV (reference sequence). This chain's CDR3 is CASSSGTGIYNEQFF. As DNA, the CDR3 is TGTGCCAGCAGTTCCGGGACAGGGATCTACAATGAGCAGTTCTTC.

This clonotype was recorded a few times. V usage is TRBV19 and J usage is TRBJ1-2; possibly TRBD1 for D (6 bases). CDR3 length: 14 residues. CDR1 is LNHDA and CDR2 is SQIVND in the germline V gene (reference sequence). The germline V and J ends were trimmed by 4 bases and 3 bases, with 12 bases remaining between them. The CDR3 nucleotides are TGTGCCAGTAGTACTCAGGGGCAGGACTATGGCTACACCTTC. Its translation: CASSTQGQDYGYTF.

This clonotype came up many times. The rearrangement joins TRBV11-2 to TRBJ2-3; 7 bases are shared with TRBD2. The ends lost 1 base at V and 2 bases at J; junction bases unmatched: 6. Germline V gives CDR1 SGHAT, CDR2 FQNNGV. The CDR3 runs 16 residues. The CDR3 is CASSLALAGVTDTQYF. CDR3 DNA sequence: TGTGCCAGCAGCTTAGCGCTGGCGGGGGTCACAGATACGCAGTATTTT.

V is TRBV7-2 and J is TRBJ2-7; perhaps TRBD2 as D (5 bases). The CDR3 extends over 12 amino acids. The germline gives CDR1 SGHTA, CDR2 FQGNSA. V gave up 4 bases and J gave up 7 bases, with 11 bases separating them. Here the CDR3 reads CASSSARGEQYF. DNA for the CDR3: TGTGCCAGCAGCTCGGCTAGAGGGGAGCAGTACTTC.

This clonotype is classed as medium-sized. This chain links TRBV29-1 with TRBJ2-7; D gene unclear. Per the germline V gene, CDR1 is SQVTM and CDR2 is ANQGSEA. Deletions cut 4 bases from V and 2 bases from J, with 9 bases between. The CDR3 spans 12 residues. The CDR3 DNA reads TGCAGCGTTGCAAGCAATACCTACGAGCAGTACTTC. Residues: CSVASNTYEQYF.

This clonotype was seen many times. The CDR3 reads CAARTDIYGYTF. The CDR3 bases are TGTGCCGCCCGGACAGATATTTATGGCTACACCTTC. The V and J genes are TRBV10-3 and TRBJ1-2, with TRBD1 as a possible D gene (6 bases). V shed 11 bases and J shed 5 bases, with 15 bases lying between them. The CDR3 sequence is 12 residues long. Germline-derived CDR1 and CDR2 are ENHRY and SYGVKD.

This clonotype was seen more than once but under ten times. The J gene is TRBJ1-5, the V gene TRBV20-1; 7 positions match TRBD1. Per germline, CDR1 DFQATT and CDR2 SNEGSKA (reference sequence). V lost 6 bases, J lost 7 bases, and 9 bases stayed unmatched. The CDR3 runs 13 residues. CDR3 loop: CSAENRGGQPQHF. Here the CDR3 DNA reads TGCAGTGCAGAAAACAGGGGAGGGCAGCCCCAGCATTTT.

This clonotype was seen ten or more times. The chain is built from TRBV20-1 and TRBJ1-1; no definite D call. Germline V gene lookup returns CDR1 DFQATT and CDR2 SNEGSKA (reference sequence). There are 12 residues in the CDR3. The V gene lost 0 bases and the J gene lost 4 bases, with 6 bases spanning the gap. CDR3 in amino acids: CSARDLATEAFF. Written as DNA, the CDR3 is TGCAGTGCTAGAGATCTCGCCACTGAAGCTTTCTTT.

The chain links TRBV19 to TRBJ1-1; 8 bases map to TRBD1. The CDR3 has 13 amino acids. Germline CDR1 is LNHDA and CDR2 is SQIVND (reference sequence). CDR3 region: CTISQGVGTEAFF. Here the CDR3 DNA reads TGTACCATCTCACAGGGGGTCGGGACTGAAGCTTTCTTT.

J is TRBJ1-4 and V is TRBV5-4; no definite D call. Germline CDR1 and CDR2: SGHNT and YYREEE (reference sequence). The V end lost 1 base, the J end lost 4 bases, and 5 bases lay between the germline ends. The CDR3 totals 13 residues. Written as DNA, the CDR3 is TGTGCCAGCAGCTTGAACGGTAATGAAAAACTGTTTTTT. Amino acids: CASSLNGNEKLFF.

This clonotype was observed many times. The CDR3 sequence: CASSLSRQGDTQYF. CDR3 coding DNA: TGCGCCAGCAGCTTGTCGCGCCAGGGAGATACGCAGTATTTT. The chain couples TRBV5-1 to TRBJ2-3; a possible D gene is TRBD1 (5 bases). V was shortened by 1 base and J by 5 bases, with 11 bases between the two germline ends. This CDR3 is 14 amino acids long. Germline V gives CDR1 SGHRS, CDR2 YFSETQ.

This clonotype was detected ten times or more. The rearrangement uses TRBV12-3 or TRBV12-4 and TRBJ1-1; D is perhaps TRBD1 (5 bases). The CDR3 covers 13 residues. Between the trimmed V and J ends, which lost 3 bases and 6 bases, there was a span of 11 bases. The CDR3 DNA reads as TGTGCCAGCAGTTTGAGGGGTAGCCCTGAAGCTTTCTTT. Its protein product is CASSLRGSPEAFF.

This clonotype came up a few times. The chain links TRBV25-1 to TRBJ2-7; maybe TRBD1 (5 bases). From germline, CDR1 is MGHDK and CDR2 SYGVNS. The CDR3 sequence is 14 residues long. V lost 7 bases to trimming and J lost 5 bases, with 18 bases between them. The CDR3 coding sequence is TGTGCCAGCAAGTCGACCGAGACAGTCCACGAGCAGTACTTC. As protein: CASKSTETVHEQYF.

The chain uses TRBV12-3 or TRBV12-4 and TRBJ2-2; D might be TRBD2 (5 bases). Trimming removed 2 bases at V and 5 bases at J, with 9 bases between. This CDR3 region has 14 residues. CDR3 nucleotides: TGTGCCAGCAGTTTAAGGGAGAGGACCGGGGAGCTGTTTTTT. Translation gives CASSLRERTGELFF.

This clonotype turned up a few times. The V gene is TRBV10-3, the J gene TRBJ1-1; 7 positions match TRBD1. The CDR3 is 14 residues long. Germline-derived CDR1 and CDR2 are ENHRY and SYGVKD. V dropped 7 bases and J dropped 1; count of bases not matched to a gene: 6. This CDR3 is CAINPGQPNTEAFF. CDR3 DNA sequence: TGTGCCATCAACCCGGGACAGCCGAACACTGAAGCTTTCTTT.

This clonotype was seen ten or more times. V gene TRBV20-1 combines with J gene TRBJ2-1; no clear D gene. From germline, CDR1 is DFQATT and CDR2 SNEGSKA (reference sequence). This CDR3 has 13 residues. Trimming pared 8 bases from V and 0 bases from J, leaving 11 bases between. The CDR3 DNA reads TGCAGTAAATGGACGGTCTCCTACAATGAGCAGTTCTTC. As protein: CSKWTVSYNEQFF.

In this sample, this clonotype turned up many times. The V call is TRBV18, the J call TRBJ2-7; D unclear. This CDR3 is 12 amino acids long. Trimming removed 6 bases from V and 7 bases from J, with 13 bases in between. Germline CDR1 reads KGHSH; CDR2 reads LQKENI. The CDR3 DNA sequence: TGTGCCAGCTCCCTGACAAGTGGGGAGCAGTACTTC. Its translation is CASSLTSGEQYF.

CDR3 sequence: CASSLGGGLTGSPLHF. For the CDR3, the DNA is TGTGCCAGCAGCTTAGGCGGGGGGCTGACAGGGTCACCCCTCCACTTT. The chain couples TRBV7-2 to TRBJ1-6, with 7 bases fitting TRBD1. The trim removed 1 base at V and 10 bases at J, leaving 10 bases unmatched. There are 16 residues in the CDR3. In germline, CDR1 is SGHTA, CDR2 FQGNSA.

Only a few counts were recorded for this clonotype. This chain uses TRBV18 with TRBJ1-4; 8 bases agree with TRBD1. The germline gives CDR1 KGHSH, CDR2 LQKENI. The CDR3 sequence is 16 residues long. Trimming at V came to 3 bases and at J to 8 bases, leaving 11 bases not matched to a gene. CDR3 amino acids: CASSPNLQGAYEKLFF. The CDR3 region has the DNA TGTGCCAGCTCACCTAATCTCCAGGGGGCGTACGAAAAACTGTTTTTT.

The rearrangement uses TRBV7-9 and TRBJ2-5, with D possibly called TRBD1 or TRBD2 (6 bases each). In germline, CDR1 is SEHNR, CDR2 FQNEAQ (reference sequence). This CDR3 region has 16 residues. V was cut by 2 bases and J by 7 bases, with 20 bases left in between. The CDR3 DNA reads as TGTGCCAGCAGCTTAATCGGGGGCGCCGGTGTTGGGACCCAGTACTTC. It is translated as CASSLIGGAGVGTQYF. The variable domain in full, with the rest retrieved from reference TRBV7-9 and TRBJ2-5, is DTGVSQNPRHKITKRGQNVTFRCDPISEHNRLYWYRQTLGQGPEFLTYFQNEAQLEKSRLLSDRFSAERPKGSFSTLEIQRTEQGDSAMYLCASSLIGGAGVGTQYFGPGTRLLVL.

Ten or more counts support this clonotype. The V call is TRBV5-1, the J call TRBJ2-7, with TRBD1 as a possible D gene (5 bases). V was cut by 0 bases and J by 7 bases, with 11 bases left in between. This CDR3 spans 13 amino acids. The germline gives CDR1 SGHRS, CDR2 YFSETQ. The CDR3 nucleotides are TGCGCCAGCAGCTTGGTTCAGGGTGGTGAGCAGTACTTC. Translating it yields CASSLVQGGEQYF.